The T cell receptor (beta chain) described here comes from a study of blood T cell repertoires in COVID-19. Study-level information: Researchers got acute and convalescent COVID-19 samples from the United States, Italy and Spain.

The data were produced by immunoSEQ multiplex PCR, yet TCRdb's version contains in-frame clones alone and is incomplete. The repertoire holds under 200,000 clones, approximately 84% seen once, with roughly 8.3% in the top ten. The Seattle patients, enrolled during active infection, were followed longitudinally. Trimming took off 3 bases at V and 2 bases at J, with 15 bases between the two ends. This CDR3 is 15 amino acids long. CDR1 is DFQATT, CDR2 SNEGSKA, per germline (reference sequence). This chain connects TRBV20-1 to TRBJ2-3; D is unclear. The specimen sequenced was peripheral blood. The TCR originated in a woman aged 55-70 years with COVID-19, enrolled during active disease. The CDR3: CSASPVTTNTDTQYF. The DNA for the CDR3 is TGCAGTGCTAGTCCGGTGACAACCAACACAGATACGCAGTATTTT.